These 5 T cell receptor beta chains originate from one sample sequenced in a study of a mutant IDH1 vaccine in newly diagnosed glioma. Clones were sequenced by immunoSEQ multiplex PCR, and TCRdb holds only the in-frame ones, with some missing. There are approximately 70,000 clones in the sample; 80% to 90% occur only once, and roughly 2.6% lies in the top ten. The time point denotes: baseline, week 1 (first vaccination visit). Indicated treatment: pre-vaccination baseline after standard-of-care therapy. The starting material was PBMCs, obtained from a glioma patient treated with radiotherapy, temozolomide or both. Every receptor here comes from a man between 25 and 39 years old with glioma.

The rearrangement joins TRBV6-5 to TRBJ2-3; D may match TRBD1 or TRBD2 (5 bases each). The V and J ends lost 0 bases and 0 bases respectively, with 7 bases between them. Germline V CDR1 and CDR2: MNHEY, SVGAGI. The CDR3 sequence is 15 residues long. CDR3 loop: CASSYSGRSTDTQYF. The DNA of the CDR3 is TGTGCCAGCAGTTACTCGGGACGCAGCACAGATACGCAGTATTTT.

The chain links TRBV4-1 to TRBJ1-1; D may be TRBD1 (5 bases). The V gene's germline CDR1 is MGHRA and CDR2 YSYEKL. The length of the CDR3 is 14 residues. Trimming removed 2 bases at V and 5 bases at J, with 12 bases between. CDR3 coding DNA: TGCGCCAGCAGCCAATACCCCCCAGGGACTGAAGCTTTCTTT. Amino acids: CASSQYPPGTEAFF.

Concerning this clone itself: The junction departs from the called germline gene at one end, perhaps through a read error. The chain is built from TRBV10-1 and TRBJ1-1; D unclear. CDR1 and CDR2 (germline): WNHNN, SYGVQD (reference sequence). CDR3 length: 14 residues. CDR3 protein: CASNMDGMNTETFF. The CDR3 nucleotides are TGCGCCAGCAATATGGACGGGATGAACACTGAAACTTTCTTT.

The chain employs TRBV7-2 and TRBJ1-4; no clear D gene. This CDR3 comprises 16 residues. Germline V lookup: CDR1 SGHTA, CDR2 FQGNSA. V lost 1 base to trimming and J lost 7 bases, with 16 bases between them. Here the CDR3 DNA reads TGTGCCAGCAGCTTAGTAGCCCCGGCATGGAGTGAAAAACTGTTTTTT. It is translated as CASSLVAPAWSEKLFF.

The sample holds a few counts of this clone. The chain combines TRBV7-6 with TRBJ1-5; no clear D gene. CDR3 length equals 13 residues. Germline CDR1 and CDR2: SGHVS and FNYEAQ. Trimming removed 6 bases from V and 0 bases from J, with 6 bases in between. CDR3 in DNA: TGTGCCAGCAGTCTTACTAGCAATCAGCCCCAGCATTTT. Protein: CASSLTSNQPQHF.